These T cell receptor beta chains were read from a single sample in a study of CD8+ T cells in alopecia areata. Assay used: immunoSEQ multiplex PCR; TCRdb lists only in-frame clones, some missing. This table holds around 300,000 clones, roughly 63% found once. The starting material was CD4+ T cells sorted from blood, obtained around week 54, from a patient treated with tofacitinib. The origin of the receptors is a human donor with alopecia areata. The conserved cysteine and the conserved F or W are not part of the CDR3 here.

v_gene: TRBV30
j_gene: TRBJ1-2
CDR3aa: ALGPGYT

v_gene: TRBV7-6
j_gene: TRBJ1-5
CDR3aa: ASSLGQGDQPQH

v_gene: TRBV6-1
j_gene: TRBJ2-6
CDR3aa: ATTSWANVLT

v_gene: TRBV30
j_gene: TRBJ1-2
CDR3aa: AWRDRPYGYT

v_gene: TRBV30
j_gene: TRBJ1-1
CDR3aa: AWSGQPNTEAF

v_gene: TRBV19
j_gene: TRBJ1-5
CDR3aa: ASSTVGTGEQPQH

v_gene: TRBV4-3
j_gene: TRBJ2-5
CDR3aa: ASSQDREGGETQY

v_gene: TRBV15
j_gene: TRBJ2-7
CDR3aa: ATSREEEPEQY

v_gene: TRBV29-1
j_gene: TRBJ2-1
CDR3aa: SVTFSGQLNEQF

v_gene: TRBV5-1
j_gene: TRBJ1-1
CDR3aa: ASSGHRGQNTEAF

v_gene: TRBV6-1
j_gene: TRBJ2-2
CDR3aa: AISEFRLANTGELF

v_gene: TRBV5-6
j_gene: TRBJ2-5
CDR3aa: ASSLTEYQETQY

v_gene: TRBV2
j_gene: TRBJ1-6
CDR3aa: ASSEALRKHLH

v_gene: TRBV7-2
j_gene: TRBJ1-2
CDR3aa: ASSLAHRGDRGYT

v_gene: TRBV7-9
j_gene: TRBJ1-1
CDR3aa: ASSPRLENTEAF

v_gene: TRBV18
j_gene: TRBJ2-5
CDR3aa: ASSPGQTQETQY

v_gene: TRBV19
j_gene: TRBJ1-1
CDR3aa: ASRTATADTEAF

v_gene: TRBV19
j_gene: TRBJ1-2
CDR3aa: ATGDRSNYGYT

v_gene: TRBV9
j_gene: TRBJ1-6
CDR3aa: ASSVARAPNSPLH

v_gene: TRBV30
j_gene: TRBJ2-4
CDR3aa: AWSVRGRVNIQY

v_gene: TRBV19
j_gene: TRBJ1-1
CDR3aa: ATRGAVRNTEAF

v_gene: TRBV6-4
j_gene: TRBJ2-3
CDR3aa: ASSDPNRGTDTQY

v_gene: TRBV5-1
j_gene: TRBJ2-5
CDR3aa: ASSLGQLQETQY

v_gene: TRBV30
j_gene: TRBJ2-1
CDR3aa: AWRRGTGSSYNEQF

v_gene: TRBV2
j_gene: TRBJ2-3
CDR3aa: ASSAAGSNPPDTQY

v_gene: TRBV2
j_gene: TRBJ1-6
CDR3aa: ALRGAGDNSPLH

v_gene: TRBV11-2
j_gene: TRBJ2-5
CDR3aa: ASTGRGGETQY

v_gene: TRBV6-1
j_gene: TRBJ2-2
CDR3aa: ASSEVVGPFTNTGELF

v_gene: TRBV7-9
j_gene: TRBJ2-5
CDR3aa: ASSSRQGKETQY